The 21 T cell receptor beta chains below were found in one sample sequenced in a study of shared clonotypes between healthy human individuals. Assay: immunoSEQ multiplex PCR; the TCRdb copy retains only in-frame clones and omits some. The profile shows 850,000 to 1,100,000 clones, 60% to 85% of them singletons. The material sequenced was memory CD4+ T cells from PBMCs. The subset was: CD45RA-negative fraction. Receptor source: a man between 18 and 35 years old in good health. Some clones in this sample may be carry-over from other donors' samples.

The V and J genes are TRBV6-5 and TRBJ1-2, with 12 bases lining up with TRBD1. From germline, CDR1 is MNHEY and CDR2 SVGAGI. This CDR3 spans 15 amino acids. V shed 6 bases and J 6 bases; nucleotides not matched to a gene: 8. In DNA, the CDR3 is TGTGCCAGCAGCCCGAGAGGGACAGGGGGCAATGGCTACACCTTC. The encoded protein is CASSPRGTGGNGYTF.

V and J are TRBV29-1 and TRBJ2-5, with D uncertain. Germline V gene lookup returns CDR1 SQVTM and CDR2 ANQGSEA. The CDR3 runs 13 residues. Trimming removed 1 base from V and 4 bases from J, with 10 bases in between. For the CDR3, the DNA is TGCAGCGTTGAAGCGATCCAGAGAGAGACCCAGTACTTC. Its protein product is CSVEAIQRETQYF.

This sequence joins TRBV5-1 and TRBJ1-2; no clear D gene. The V gene lost 4 bases and the J gene lost 8 bases, with 18 bases spanning the gap. The CDR3 consists of 14 residues. From germline, CDR1 is SGHRS and CDR2 YFSETQ. DNA of the CDR3: TGCGCCAGCAGCCCGGATGTGTTTCTATTGGGCTACACCTTC. Translation gives CASSPDVFLLGYTF. Variable domain in full (rest from reference TRBV5-1 and TRBJ1-2): KAGVTQTPRYLIKTRGQQVTLSCSPISGHRSVSWYQQTPGQGLQFLFEYFSETQRNKGNFPGRFSGRQFSNSRSEMNVSTLELGDSALYLCASSPDVFLLGYTFGSGTRLTVV.

The chain combines TRBV7-2 with TRBJ2-7; TRBD2 might be the D (7 bases). In germline, CDR1 is SGHTA, CDR2 FQGNSA. V was cut by 5 bases and J by 6 bases, with 14 bases left in between. This CDR3 has 13 amino acids. The DNA for the CDR3 is TGTGCCAGCAGCAACAGGGAGCGGGGCGAGCAGTACTTC. Translation gives CASSNRERGEQYF.

The chain couples TRBV5-4 to TRBJ2-5, with 10 positions matching TRBD1. The CDR3 has 16 amino acids. Per the germline V gene, CDR1 is SGHNT and CDR2 is YYREEE (reference sequence). The J segment lost 5 bases and the V segment lost 0 bases, leaving 7 bases of the junction unmatched. DNA for the CDR3: TGTGCCAGCAGCTTGGCCCCGACAGGGGGCGGGGAGACCCAGTACTTC. It codes for CASSLAPTGGGETQYF.

This clone was seen only once. J is TRBJ1-5 and V is TRBV25-1; 7 nucleotides match TRBD1. Germline CDR1 reads MGHDK; CDR2 reads SYGVNS. Trimming removed 8 bases from V and 6 bases from J; junction bases left unmatched: 4. The CDR3 has 12 amino acids. CDR3 loop: CASRQGIQPQHF. The DNA of the CDR3 is TGTGCCAGCCGACAGGGCATTCAGCCCCAGCATTTT. Combining the CDR3 with reference TRBV25-1 and TRBJ1-5 gives the whole variable domain EADIYQTPRYLVIGTGKKITLECSQTMGHDKMYWYQQDPGMELHLIHYSYGVNSTEKGDLSSESTVSRIRTEHFPLTLESARPSHTSQYLCASRQGIQPQHFGDGTRLSIL.

This chain links TRBV25-1 with TRBJ1-6, with TRBD1 identical over 7 bases. The CDR3 runs 14 residues. Trimming at V came to 6 bases and at J to 3 bases, leaving 2 bases not matched to a gene. From germline, CDR1 is MGHDK and CDR2 SYGVNS. This CDR3 reads CASRGTVYNSPLHF. The CDR3 DNA follows: TGTGCCAGCAGGGGGACAGTCTATAATTCACCCCTCCACTTT.

The CDR3 coding sequence is TGTGCCACCAGCAGAGTTCCGGACAGCTACGAGCAGTACTTC. It codes for CATSRVPDSYEQYF. V usage is TRBV15 and J usage is TRBJ2-7; possible D gene TRBD1, 6 bases. This CDR3 comprises 14 residues. V lost 1 base and J 3 bases, leaving 10 bases between the germline ends. In germline, CDR1 is LNHNV, CDR2 YYDKDF (reference sequence).

The chain uses TRBV5-1 and TRBJ2-7; tentatively, D is TRBD1 (5 bases). The CDR3 length is 15 residues. The germline V and J ends were trimmed by 4 bases and 2 bases, with 16 bases remaining between them. Germline V gives CDR1 SGHRS, CDR2 YFSETQ. CDR3 amino acids: CASSLGYQGTYEQYF. CDR3 coding DNA: TGCGCCAGCAGCCTTGGGTATCAGGGAACCTACGAGCAGTACTTC.

The chain carries TRBV28 and TRBJ2-3, with D hard to call. The V gene's germline CDR1 is MDHEN and CDR2 SYDVKM. CDR3 length equals 14 residues. With 5 bases removed from V and 6 bases from J, the gap between germline ends came to 15 bases. The CDR3 loop reads CASSPLEGSDTQYF. Written as DNA, the CDR3 is TGTGCCAGCAGTCCCCTCGAAGGTTCGGATACGCAGTATTTT.

The sample holds a few counts of this clone. V usage is TRBV19 and J usage is TRBJ1-5; 10 bases agree with TRBD1. CDR3 length: 16 amino acids. CDR1 is LNHDA and CDR2 is SQIVND in the germline V gene (reference sequence). V lost 7 bases, J lost 3 bases, and 9 bases stayed unmatched. CDR3 coding DNA: TGTGCCAGTACCCCGGGGGACAGGGGCATCAATCAGCCCCAGCATTTT. Translated, it gives CASTPGDRGINQPQHF.

This chain uses TRBV27 with TRBJ2-1; D is ambiguous. The CDR3 consists of 14 residues. The V end lost 9 bases, the J end lost 0 bases, and 12 bases lay between the germline ends. Germline values: CDR1 MNHEY, CDR2 SMNVEV (reference sequence). The CDR3 DNA is TGTGCCAGACGTTTTAGTCACTCCTACAATGAGCAGTTCTTC. It encodes CARRFSHSYNEQFF.

The chain carries TRBV30 and TRBJ2-3, with a possible D match to TRBD1 (6 bases). V lost 4 bases, J lost 6 bases, and 11 bases lay in between. This CDR3 has 12 amino acids. CDR1 is GTSNPN and CDR2 is SVGIG in the germline V gene (reference sequence). The CDR3 DNA reads as TGTGCCTGGAACAGGGTCGGGGATACGCAGTATTTT. Translation gives CAWNRVGDTQYF.

CDR3 amino acids: CASTSDSWTEAFF. The DNA of the CDR3 is TGTGCCAGCACCTCTGATAGCTGGACTGAAGCTTTCTTT. The chain joins TRBV11-1 to TRBJ1-1; D gene uncertain. Germline V CDR1 and CDR2: SGHAT, FQDESV (reference sequence). Trimming cost V 7 bases and J 5 bases, with 14 bases left between them. CDR3 length: 13 amino acids.

The genes are TRBV9 and TRBJ2-5; 9 bases align to TRBD2. The ends lost 4 bases at V and 2 bases at J; junction bases unmatched: 6. Germline CDR1 and CDR2: SGDLS and YYNGEE. CDR3 length: 15 amino acids. The CDR3 sequence: CASSPLTSGQETQYF. The DNA for the CDR3 is TGTGCCAGCAGCCCGCTGACTAGCGGACAAGAGACCCAGTACTTC.

The J gene is TRBJ2-3, the V gene TRBV5-3; TRBD2 agrees at 7 bases. TRBV5-3 is an ORF; its function is uncertain. V gave up 4 bases and J gave up 5 bases; unmatched junction bases: 7. The CDR3 loop spans 14 amino acids. CDR3 nucleotides: TGTGCCAGAAGCCCGAGCGGGGCGGGAGATACGCAGTATTTT. Encoded protein: CARSPSGAGDTQYF.

The chain carries TRBV5-1 and TRBJ2-3; weak D call: TRBD2 (5 bases). CDR1 and CDR2 (germline): SGHRS, YFSETQ. V was trimmed by 5 bases and J by 4 bases, leaving 17 bases between them. The CDR3 length is 15 residues. CDR3 coding DNA: TGCGCCAGCAGTCGCAGCACTAGTCTTCCAGATACGCAGTATTTT. Amino acids: CASSRSTSLPDTQYF.

CDR3 region: CAISSVNTEAFF. The CDR3 DNA is TGTGCCATCTCGTCGGTGAACACTGAAGCTTTCTTT. The gene calls are TRBV10-3 and TRBJ1-1, with no clear D. Germline CDR1 reads ENHRY; CDR2 reads SYGVKD. The CDR3 is 12 amino acids. Trimming took off 8 bases at V and 0 bases at J, with 7 bases between the two ends.

The sample holds a few counts of this clone. The same CDR3 can be traced to other DNA sequences in this sample. The rearrangement joins TRBV30 to TRBJ1-1; possibly TRBD1 for D (5 bases). CDR3 length: 11 amino acids. V dropped 5 bases and J dropped 1 base, with 5 bases sitting between them. Germline V CDR1 and CDR2: GTSNPN, SVGIG (reference sequence). The CDR3 spells CAWGQNTEAFF. The CDR3 DNA reads TGTGCCTGGGGACAGAACACTGAAGCTTTCTTT.

A word on this clone: This may stem from a read error, because a much larger clone lies one nucleotide away. The chain has TRBV6-1 and TRBJ2-5; D is ambiguous. This CDR3 has 13 amino acids. Trimming left V 1 base short and J 5 bases short, with 8 bases between. Germline CDR1 reads MNHNS; CDR2 reads SASEGT. The CDR3 here is CASSEGGPETQYF. The CDR3 nucleotides read TGTGCCAGCAGTGAAGGTGGTCCGGAGACCCAGTACTTC.

The chain has TRBV29-1 and TRBJ1-3; D remains ambiguous. Germline V lookup: CDR1 SQVTM, CDR2 ANQGSEA. V lost 0 bases to trimming and J lost 5 bases, with 8 bases between them. This CDR3 spans 13 amino acids. This chain's CDR3 is CSVEDSRRNTIYF. The CDR3 region has the DNA TGCAGCGTTGAAGATTCCCGAAGAAACACCATATATTTT. Supplemented by reference TRBV29-1 and TRBJ1-3, the full variable domain reads SAVISQKPSRDICQRGTSLTIQCQVDSQVTMMFWYRQQPGQSLTLIATANQGSEATYESGFVIDKFPISRPNLTFSTLTVSNMSPEDSSIYLCSVEDSRRNTIYFGEGSWLTVV.